Included here is one T cell receptor (beta chain) sequence, with context. No antigen is known for it. The CDR3 consists of 12 residues. From germline, CDR1 is MNHEY and CDR2 SVGAGI. This specimen belongs to a study of CXCR3-negative and CXCR3-positive naive CD8 T cells. General study findings and limits: Hydrophobicity was higher for TRB CDR3s found in CXCR3-positive naive cells than in CXCR3-negative naive cells. Similar TRBV-TRBJ usage characterized naive CXCR3-negative and CXCR3-positive cells; memory cells differed.

TRB cDNA was prepared as libraries by UMI-labeled 5' RACE. TCRdb reprocessed the 5' RACE reads; each CDR3 protein has one entry and no DNA is given. This listing includes some 60,000 distinct CDR3 sequences. Approximately 270,000 cells per CD8+ T cell subset were flow-sorted in triplicate. The authors gated naive CD8+ T cells as CD45RO-CCR7+CD27+CD95-. This TCR was recovered from a human donor in good health. Some clones in this sample may be carry-over from other donors' samples. The specimen was naive CXCR3+ CD8+ T cells from blood. Subset in this sample: CD45RO-CCR7+CD27+CD95- naive CD8+ T cells expressing CXCR3 (TNR3+). The chain couples TRBV6-5 to TRBJ2-7; TCRdb proposes TRBD2, but this gene call is untestable without DNA. CDR3 residues: CATTSGSYEQYF.